Sequencing of this T cell receptor (beta chain) was carried out in a study of T cell changes during pregnancy in multiple sclerosis. This CDR3 contains 14 residues. Trimming removed 3 bases from V and 3 bases from J; junction bases left unmatched: 1. Germline V CDR1 and CDR2: MNHEY, SMNVEV (reference sequence). Measured with immunoSEQ multiplex PCR; TCRdb has only the in-frame clones, and not every one. The profile shows tens of thousands of clones, around nine tenths of them singletons. The V and J genes are TRBV27 and TRBJ2-1; 8 nucleotides align to TRBD1. This sequence was found in a female donor in good health, enrolled as a control in a pregnancy study. This sample comprised peripheral blood, obtained in the first trimester of pregnancy. Written as DNA, the CDR3 is TGTGCCAGCAGTTTTACAGGGGGCTACAATGAGCAGTTCTTC. Protein: CASSFTGGYNEQFF.